This T cell receptor (beta chain) was sequenced in a study of technical replicates of blood from a few donors. The CDR3 sequence is 15 residues long. Germline lookup yields CDR1 LGHNA and CDR2 YNFKEQ. With V trimmed by 3 bases and J by 4 bases, 6 bases remained unmatched. Clones were read by immunoSEQ multiplex PCR, and TCRdb kept only the in-frame ones, dropping some. The data show 75,000 to 95,000 clones, approximately 94% seen once. The chain combines TRBV4-2 with TRBJ2-1; 7 nucleotides align to TRBD2. Sequencing was performed on T cells isolated from PBMCs. The sequence came from a human donor in good health. CDR3 protein: CASSQQRDFYNEQFF. In nucleotides, the CDR3 is TGTGCCAGCAGCCAGCAGCGGGACTTTTACAATGAGCAGTTCTTC.